This passage covers 25 T cell receptor beta chains from one sample sequenced in a study of blood T cell repertoires in COVID-19 (dated by TCRdb to the early 2020s). Receptor libraries were prepared by the immunoSEQ multiplex PCR assay. Sourced from immuneACCESS, this table was stored by TCRdb with only in-frame sequences that have V and J called. A share of the clones is absent; for the studies checked, an unresolved V gene accounts for under half, and the remainder has no known explanation. This sample lists roughly 50,000 clones; 70% to 90% were detected once. The biggest ten clones account for 13% to 15% of the sample. The material sequenced was peripheral blood. The receptors were gathered from a woman between 55 and 75 years old with active COVID-19.

The rearrangement joins TRBV27 to TRBJ2-7, with D possibly matching TRBD1 (6 bases). The ends were cut back, 6 bases at V and 0 bases at J, with 12 bases in the middle. This CDR3 contains 14 residues. Per the germline V gene, CDR1 is MNHEY and CDR2 is SMNVEV (reference sequence). The CDR3 DNA follows: TGTGCCAGCAGGCACAGGGAACCCTCCTACGAGCAGTACTTC. Protein: CASRHREPSYEQYF.

The chain combines TRBV25-1 with TRBJ2-5; possibly TRBD2 for D (7 bases). CDR1 MGHDK and CDR2 SYGVNS come from the germline V gene. The CDR3 contains 15 residues. V was shortened by 3 bases and J by 3 bases, with 14 bases between the two germline ends. CDR3 DNA sequence: TGTGCCAGCAGTGATCTGGGAGGGGGGGAAGAGACCCAGTACTTC. Protein product: CASSDLGGGEETQYF. The whole variable domain, remainder taken from reference TRBV25-1 and TRBJ2-5, is EADIYQTPRYLVIGTGKKITLECSQTMGHDKMYWYQQDPGMELHLIHYSYGVNSTEKGDLSSESTVSRIRTEHFPLTLESARPSHTSQYLCASSDLGGGEETQYFGPGTRLLVL.

This chain links TRBV18 with TRBJ1-1; D unresolved. The CDR3 consists of 15 residues. Germline CDR1 and CDR2: KGHSH and LQKENI. Trimming removed 6 bases at V and 0 bases at J, with 14 bases between. The CDR3, as DNA: TGTGCCAGCTCGCCGGCAGGTAGTATGAACACTGAAGCTTTCTTT. Its translation: CASSPAGSMNTEAFF.

Worth noting for this clone: The sample holds other DNA sequences that translate to the same CDR3. The rearrangement links TRBV6-2 or TRBV6-3 to TRBJ1-3, with a possible D match to TRBD1 (5 bases). This CDR3 is 15 amino acids long. The V end lost 2 bases, the J end lost 0 bases, and 8 bases lay between the germline ends. CDR1 and CDR2 (germline): MNHEY, SVGEGT. DNA for the CDR3: TGTGCCAGCAGTTACCGACAGAGCTCTGGAAACACCATATATTTT. Its translation is CASSYRQSSGNTIYF.

The chain recombines TRBV11-2 with TRBJ1-5, with D uncertain. Per the germline V gene, CDR1 is SGHAT and CDR2 is FQNNGV. The CDR3 sequence is 13 residues long. Deletions cut 0 bases from V and 7 bases from J, with 7 bases between. DNA of the CDR3: TGTGCCAGCAGCTTAGAGCGACTACAGCCCCAGCATTTT. It specifies CASSLERLQPQHF.

The chain links TRBV18 to TRBJ1-1, with D hard to call. There are 16 residues in the CDR3. The V end lost 4 bases, the J end lost 0 bases, and 15 bases lay between the germline ends. Germline CDR1 KGHSH, CDR2 LQKENI. As DNA, the CDR3 is TGTGCCAGCTCACGAAGGGAGGGCTACATGAACACTGAAGCTTTCTTT. Its translation: CASSRREGYMNTEAFF.

The CDR3 protein is CASSQGTAWGNTIYF. CDR3 coding DNA: TGCGCCAGCAGCCAAGGGACAGCCTGGGGAAACACCATATATTTT. This chain joins TRBV4-1 and TRBJ1-3, with a tentative D call TRBD1 (6 bases). CDR3 length: 15 amino acids. V was pared by 1 base and J by 4 bases, with 11 bases between. Germline loops: CDR1 MGHRA, CDR2 YSYEKL.

This chain connects TRBV18 to TRBJ2-2; 10 bases line up with TRBD1. Trimming removed 4 bases from V and 2 bases from J; junction bases left unmatched: 10. CDR1 and CDR2 (germline): KGHSH, LQKENI. This CDR3 contains 18 residues. CDR3 loop: CASSQNRRTGGNTGELFF. In nucleotides, the CDR3 is TGTGCCAGCTCACAAAACCGCCGGACAGGGGGAAACACCGGGGAGCTGTTTTTT.

The gene calls are TRBV18 and TRBJ2-5; 8 bases are a match to TRBD2. CDR1 is KGHSH and CDR2 is LQKENI in the germline V gene. The CDR3 consists of 14 residues. J lost 5 bases, V lost 2 bases, and 4 bases had no gene match. The CDR3 is CASSPSGRGETQYF. CDR3 sequence (DNA): TGTGCCAGCTCACCATCCGGGAGGGGTGAGACCCAGTACTTC.

This sequence joins TRBV10-3 and TRBJ2-1; 7 bases map to TRBD2. This CDR3 spans 12 amino acids. The ends lost 8 bases at V and 5 bases at J; junction bases unmatched: 3. Looked up from germline, CDR1 is ENHRY and CDR2 is SYGVKD. The CDR3 nucleotides are TGTGCCATCGGGACTATCAACAATGAGCAGTTCTTC. This translates into CAIGTINNEQFF.

The chain is built from TRBV5-6 and TRBJ2-7; D is possibly TRBD2 (6 bases). The CDR3 is made up of 15 amino acids. Trimming stripped 4 bases from V and 2 bases from J, with 16 bases between. Germline-derived CDR1 and CDR2 are SGHDT and YYEEEE. This chain's CDR3 is CASSVYGGITYEQYF. Here the CDR3 DNA reads TGTGCCAGCAGCGTTTATGGGGGGATAACCTACGAGCAGTACTTC.

The chain recombines TRBV5-6 with TRBJ2-1; D perhaps matches TRBD2 (5 bases). V was trimmed by 3 bases and J by 12 bases, leaving 16 bases between them. The CDR3 contains 13 residues. The germline V gene encodes CDR1 SGHDT and CDR2 YYEEEE. As DNA, the CDR3 is TGTGCCAGCAGCTCCGCCTCCCACGGGGTGCAGTTCTTC. Translation: CASSSASHGVQFF.

The V gene is TRBV5-1, the J gene TRBJ2-7, with 8 bases lining up with TRBD1. Germline loops: CDR1 SGHRS, CDR2 YFSETQ. The CDR3 runs 15 residues. The V and J ends lost 2 bases and 1 base, in that order; junction bases with no gene match: 5. CDR3 in DNA: TGCGCCAGCAGCTTCAGACAGGGGCCTTCCTACGAGCAGTACTTC. This sequence encodes CASSFRQGPSYEQYF.

The V and J genes are TRBV11-2 and TRBJ1-1; TRBD1 agrees at 7 bases. Germline CDR1 is SGHAT and CDR2 is FQNNGV. The CDR3 is 13 residues long. V lost 4 bases and J lost 4; bases outside the gene matches: 3. The DNA of the CDR3 is TGTGCCAGCAGCTACAGGGGATCCACTGAAGCTTTCTTT. Translating gives CASSYRGSTEAFF.

CDR3 DNA: TGTGCCAGCAGCCCCCCGGGACTACAAGAGACCCAGTACTTC. Amino acids: CASSPPGLQETQYF. This chain joins TRBV7-2 and TRBJ2-5; 7 bases line up with TRBD2. The CDR3 has 14 amino acids. The germline CDR1 and CDR2 sequences are SGHTA and FQGNSA. J was trimmed by 2 bases and V by 5 bases; bases with no gene match: 5.

This sequence joins TRBV6-5 and TRBJ2-3; no reliable D call. Trimming cost V 3 bases and J 2 bases, with 12 bases left between them. CDR3 length: 15 amino acids. The V gene's germline CDR1 is MNHEY and CDR2 SVGAGI. The CDR3 sequence is CASSYFASYTDTQYF. CDR3 coding DNA: TGTGCCAGCAGTTATTTCGCTTCCTACACAGATACGCAGTATTTT.

V is TRBV24-1 and J is TRBJ2-3; possible D gene TRBD1, 5 bases. This CDR3 contains 14 residues. Germline assignment: CDR1 KGHDR and CDR2 SFDVKD. Trimming removed 3 bases at V and 4 bases at J, with 10 bases between. Written as DNA, the CDR3 is TGTGCCACCAGTGATGCAGGGCGTTCAGATACGCAGTATTTT. Its translation is CATSDAGRSDTQYF.

The chain couples TRBV6-2 or TRBV6-3 to TRBJ1-3; TRBD1 agrees at 8 bases. With 4 bases clipped from V and 2 bases from J, the junction kept 7 bases outside the gene matches. The germline V gene has CDR1 MNHEY and CDR2 SVGEGT. The CDR3 loop spans 16 amino acids. CDR3 nucleotides: TGTGCCAGCAGTTCAATCAGGGGGCACGCTGGAAACACCATATATTTT. Its translation: CASSSIRGHAGNTIYF.

V usage is TRBV19 and J usage is TRBJ1-1; a possible D gene is TRBD1 (5 bases). From germline, CDR1 is LNHDA and CDR2 SQIVND (reference sequence). The CDR3 totals 12 residues. Deletions cut 4 bases from V and 6 bases from J, with 9 bases between. CDR3 amino acids: CASSTRGAEAFF. The CDR3 DNA is TGTGCCAGTAGTACCCGGGGGGCTGAAGCTTTCTTT. The variable domain in full, completed from reference TRBV19 and TRBJ1-1, reads DGGITQSPKYLFRKEGQNVTLSCEQNLNHDAMYWYRQDPGQGLRLIYYSQIVNDFQKGDIAEGYSVSREKKESFPLTVTSAQKNPTAFYLCASSTRGAEAFFGQGTRLTVV.

The DNA for the CDR3 is TGTGCCAGCAGTAAGTTTCGGTTCGACACCGGGGAGCTGTTTTTT. Its translation is CASSKFRFDTGELFF. J is TRBJ2-2 and V is TRBV6-5, with D hard to call. This CDR3 has 15 residues. V shed 5 bases and J shed 3 bases, with 13 bases lying between them. Germline V CDR1 and CDR2: MNHEY, SVGAGI.

CDR3 in amino acids: CASGDHSPGGGNTEAFF. The CDR3 DNA is TGTGCCAGCGGAGACCACAGCCCGGGGGGCGGGAACACTGAAGCTTTCTTT. The V and J genes are TRBV2 and TRBJ1-1; a possible D gene is TRBD1 (6 bases). Trimming cost V 8 bases and J 1 base, with 23 bases left between them. Germline values: CDR1 SNHLY, CDR2 FYNNEI. CDR3 length: 17 residues.

V is TRBV6-5 and J is TRBJ2-1; 10 positions match TRBD2. The ends lost 6 bases at V and 8 bases at J; junction bases unmatched: 7. CDR1 is MNHEY, CDR2 SVGAGI, per germline. This CDR3 region has 14 residues. The CDR3 nucleotides read TGTGCCAGCAGACAGCGGGGGGGCAGCGATGAGCAGTTCTTC. Translating gives CASRQRGGSDEQFF.

The genes are TRBV12-3 or TRBV12-4 and TRBJ2-1, with D tentatively TRBD1 (5 bases). The V and J ends lost 7 bases and 8 bases respectively, with 12 bases between them. This CDR3 comprises 12 residues. In nucleotides, the CDR3 is TGTGCCAGCAATTCCAGGGTCGATGAGCAGTTCTTC. This encodes CASNSRVDEQFF.

The chain recombines TRBV5-1 with TRBJ2-7; TRBD2 matches 9 bases. Unmatched junction bases numbered 11, after V lost 3 bases and J lost 7 bases. CDR1 and CDR2 (germline): SGHRS, YFSETQ. The CDR3 loop spans 15 amino acids. The CDR3 protein is CASSSEPGLAGEQYF. As DNA, the CDR3 is TGCGCCAGCAGCTCGGAGCCCGGGCTAGCGGGGGAGCAGTACTTC.

V gene TRBV4-3 combines with J gene TRBJ2-3, with 10 bases aligning to TRBD1. This CDR3 spans 15 amino acids. The trim removed 2 bases at V and 5 bases at J, leaving 4 bases unmatched. In germline, CDR1 is LGHNA, CDR2 YSLEER. The CDR3 nucleotides are TGCGCCAGCAGCCAACGCGGGACAGGGGTAGATACGCAGTATTTT. This gives the protein CASSQRGTGVDTQYF.